A selection of T cell receptor beta chains follows, all from one sample in a study of early T cells in non-severe SARS-CoV-2 infection. MiXCR was run by TCRdb on the 5' RACE reads, yielding one entry per CDR3 protein. This table has approximately 63,000 distinct CDR3 sequences, approximately 5.9% appearing once. The starting material was whole blood, obtained at baseline. The receptors originated from an adult who was a healthcare worker with PCR-confirmed SARS-CoV-2 infection or an uninfected control (not recorded which). Both conserved end residues are part of each CDR3. D genes are given only for firm matches. Rows may omit the clone size; those that give it use once, few, many or a size class.

>medium-sized|TRBV29-1|TRBJ2-1|.
TGCAGCGTTGAAGAGGCGGCGGCCCTAGGGAATGAGCAGTTCTTC
CSVEEAAALGNEQFF
>few|TRBV18|TRBJ1-2|TRBD1
TGTGCCAGCTCACCGGGGACAGGGAGCAATTACGGCTACACCTTC
CASSPGTGSNYGYTF
>.|TRBV18|TRBJ2-2|.
TGTGCCAGCTCACCAATCTCGGAGCCACGGGCCGGGGAGCTGTTTTTT
CASSPISEPRAGELFF
>many|TRBV18|TRBJ1-2|.
TGTGCCAGCTCACCAGAGTCCGACTATGGCTACACCTTC
CASSPESDYGYTF
>.|TRBV7-9|TRBJ1-3|TRBD1
TGTGCCAGCAGACGAGGGACAGTGTCTGGAAACACCATATATTTT
CASRRGTVSGNTIYF
>many|TRBV20-1|TRBJ2-1|TRBD2
TGCAGTGCTGGGGATCTAGCGGGAGACTTCTACAATGAGCAGTTCTTC
CSAGDLAGDFYNEQFF
>many|TRBV5-1|TRBJ2-1|TRBD2
TGCGCCAGCAGCTTGGTACTAGCGGGAGCGAATGAGCAGTTCTTC
CASSLVLAGANEQFF
>few|TRBV27|TRBJ2-1|TRBD1
TGTGCCAGCAGTACTCGGACAGGGGGAAAATACAATGAGCAGTTCTTC
CASSTRTGGKYNEQFF
>many|TRBV29-1|TRBJ2-2|.
TGCAGCGTTGGGAGCGCGGAGCCCACCGGGGAGCTGTTTTTT
CSVGSAEPTGELFF
>many|TRBV19|TRBJ2-1|.
TGTGCCAGTAGTATAGGAATGGGTAGGACCTACAATGAGCAGTTCTTC
CASSIGMGRTYNEQFF
>.|TRBV6-6|TRBJ2-7|.
TGTGCCAGCAGTTACACCCGGTGGTACGAGCAGTACTTC
CASSYTRWYEQYF
>many|TRBV27|TRBJ2-7|TRBD1
TGTGCCAGCAGTTTAGGAAACAGGGGGCGAAGATACGAGCAGTACTTC
CASSLGNRGRRYEQYF
>.|TRBV7-2|TRBJ2-1|TRBD2
TGTGCCAGCAGCACCGGGACTAGCCGCATCGAGCAGTTCTTC
CASSTGTSRIEQFF
>many|TRBV27|TRBJ1-2|.
TGTGCCAGCAGTTCTCAGGGAGAAGGCTATGGCTACACCTTC
CASSSQGEGYGYTF
>many|TRBV7-6|TRBJ2-3|.
TGTGCCAGCAGCCCATACACAGGCACAGATACGCAGTATTTT
CASSPYTGTDTQYF
>many|TRBV11-2|TRBJ2-1|.
TGTGCCAGCAGCTTATTTCGGGAGATGGATGAGCAGTTCTTC
CASSLFREMDEQFF
>many|TRBV29-1|TRBJ2-1|.
TGCAGCGTGTCGGGTCTTGCGAATCGAAATGAGCAGTTCTTC
CSVSGLANRNEQFF
>many|TRBV29-1|TRBJ2-5|.
TGCAGCGCCGGCGGAGAAGAGACCCAGTACTTC
CSAGGEETQYF
>many|TRBV6-1|TRBJ1-1|TRBD1
TGTGCCAGCAGTCCTACTAGAAGGGACAGGGGGCAATGGGGCACTGAAGCTTTCTTT
CASSPTRRDRGQWGTEAFF
>many|TRBV12-3/TRBV12-4|TRBJ1-2|.
TGTGCCAGCAGTTTAGGGGAAGGGTCTGGCTTTGGCTACACCTTC
CASSLGEGSGFGYTF
>few|TRBV18|TRBJ1-2|.
TGTGCCAGCTCACCAACGATGAGACGGGAAGCTAACTATGGCTACACCTTC
CASSPTMRREANYGYTF
>many|TRBV18|TRBJ2-1|TRBD1
TGTGCCAGCTCACCAGGGACAGGGCGCAATGAGCAGTTCTTC
CASSPGTGRNEQFF
>.|TRBV7-2|TRBJ2-4|.
TGTGCCAGCAGCTTAGCGCGGCAGCTCAAAAACATTCAGTACTTC
CASSLARQLKNIQYF
>many|TRBV19|TRBJ2-1|.
TGTGCCAGTAGTATCGGGGACGGAGTCTCCTACAATGAGCAGTTCTTC
CASSIGDGVSYNEQFF
>many|TRBV12-3/TRBV12-4|TRBJ1-1|TRBD1
TGTGCCAGCAGTTTCATGGGACAGGGAGAAGCTTTCTTT
CASSFMGQGEAFF
>few|TRBV29-1|TRBJ2-3|.
TGCAGCGTTGACGCAGGGTCTAGCACAGATACGCAGTATTTT
CSVDAGSSTDTQYF
>many|TRBV28|TRBJ1-5|.
TGTGCCAGCCAAGGGAGAAGCAATCAGCCCCAGCATTTT
CASQGRSNQPQHF
>many|TRBV3-1|TRBJ2-7|.
TGTGCCAGCAGCCAAGACTACTACGAGCAGTACTTC
CASSQDYYEQYF
>many|TRBV28|TRBJ1-5|.
TGTGCCAGCAGCTCCCTTTTGGGGCCCCAGCATTTT
CASSSLLGPQHF
>many|TRBV29-1|TRBJ2-7|.
TGCAGCGTCCGAAGCCCTACAACCTACGAGCAGTACTTC
CSVRSPTTYEQYF
>.|TRBV20-1|TRBJ1-1|.
TGCAGTGCTAGTACAGGCATGAACACTGAAGCTTTCTTT
CSASTGMNTEAFF
>many|TRBV19|TRBJ2-1|.
TGTGCCAGTAGTAGTAGCAGGTTCGGCAATGAGCAGTTCTTC
CASSSSRFGNEQFF
>.|TRBV20-1|TRBJ1-2|.
TGCAGTGCTAGTTTGGGGGGTTGGGACTATGGCTACACCTTC
CSASLGGWDYGYTF
>many|TRBV5-6|TRBJ1-4|.
TGTGCCAGCAGCTTGTCGCGGCAGGGTGAGCTTTTT
CASSLSRQGELF
>many|TRBV4-3|TRBJ2-3|TRBD1
TGCGCCAGCAGCCTGAGGACAGGGCCGGATACGCAGTATTTT
CASSLRTGPDTQYF
>few|TRBV4-3|TRBJ2-7|.
TGCGCCAGCAGCCAAGATTTGGCTAGCCAACCTTCAGAGCAGTACTTC
CASSQDLASQPSEQYF
>many|TRBV20-1|TRBJ1-2|.
TGCAGTGCTAGAGATCAGTTGGGCTATGGCTACACCTTC
CSARDQLGYGYTF
>many|TRBV14|TRBJ2-3|.
TGTGCCAGCAGTTCTACATGGGATACGCAGTATTTT
CASSSTWDTQYF
>few|TRBV28|TRBJ2-1|.
TGTGCCAGCAGTTTCCGGGACAAGGCCTACAATGAGCAGTTCTTC
CASSFRDKAYNEQFF
>many|TRBV20-1|TRBJ2-5|.
TGCAGTGCTAGACCAACAGGGCCAGAGACCCAGTACTTC
CSARPTGPETQYF
>.|TRBV2|TRBJ2-4|TRBD1
TGTGCCAGCATAACGGACAGGGGGTTAAACATTCAGTACTTC
CASITDRGLNIQYF
>many|TRBV20-1|TRBJ2-3|.
TGCAGTGCTAGAATGGCTAGCGTCTTCAATACGCAGTATTTT
CSARMASVFNTQYF
>.|TRBV7-2|TRBJ2-3|.
TGTGCCAGCAGCCCGGGACCCTTCACAGATACGCAGTATTTT
CASSPGPFTDTQYF
>few|TRBV20-1|TRBJ1-5|.
TGCAGTGCTAGAGTCTTTACCGGGTCGACTAGCAATCAGCCCCAGCATTTT
CSARVFTGSTSNQPQHF